These T cell receptor beta chains were read from a single sample in a study of vaccination and CD4 T cells after COVID-19. No antigens are known for them. TCRdb re-called the PCR reads with MiXCR, one entry per CDR3 protein. The sample includes more than 9,500 distinct CDR3 sequences, about 39% of them seen just once. The specimen was CD4+ T cells from blood, cultured in vitro. The receptors come from a human donor in good health. CDR3s include the opening cysteine and the closing phenylalanine or tryptophan. A D gene is named only where the DNA matches it firmly. Only some rows state a clone size, as once, few, many or a class for expanded clones.

TRBV6-2/TRBV6-3	TRBD1	few	TRBJ2-7	TGTGCCAGCAGTACTCCGGGACAGGGCTCCTACGAGCAGTACTTC	CASSTPGQGSYEQYF
TRBV28	TRBD2	once	TRBJ2-3	TGTGCCAGCAGGGGACTAGCGGGAATTCCGGGTACGCAGTATTTT	CASRGLAGIPGTQYF
TRBV20-1	NA	NA	TRBJ2-1	TGCAGTGCTAGAGATAATTCGGATGAGCAGTTCTTC	CSARDNSDEQFF
TRBV27	NA	NA	TRBJ1-2	TGTGCCAGCACCTCGCCTGGGGGCTATGGCTACACCTTC	CASTSPGGYGYTF
TRBV6-2/TRBV6-3	NA	NA	TRBJ2-3	TGTGCCAGCAGTTATCTGCAGTTAAATACGCAGTATTTT	CASSYLQLNTQYF
TRBV7-2	NA	NA	TRBJ2-3	TGTGCCAGCAGGCTCGGGGGAGCTAGCACAGATACGCAGTATTTT	CASRLGGASTDTQYF
TRBV7-3	TRBD1	few	TRBJ1-2	TGTGCCAGCAGCTTAAGGGACAGATCTGGCTACACCTTC	CASSLRDRSGYTF
TRBV7-2	TRBD2	NA	TRBJ2-3	TGTGCCAGCAGCTTATACGAGCGGGAGCGGGGCACAGATACGCAGTATTTT	CASSLYERERGTDTQYF
TRBV6-5	TRBD2	NA	TRBJ2-7	TGTGCCAGCAGTTACTCGGCTAGCGGGGTAAGCTCCTACGAGCAGTACTTC	CASSYSASGVSSYEQYF
TRBV10-3	NA	few	TRBJ1-1	TGTGCCATCAGTGGACAGTCGAACACTGAAGCTTTCTTT	CAISGQSNTEAFF
TRBV7-2	TRBD1	NA	TRBJ1-2	TGTGCCGGCAGCTTCAGGACAGGGGGCTCCTATGGCTACACCTTC	CAGSFRTGGSYGYTF
TRBV7-2	NA	NA	TRBJ1-5	TGTGCCAGCAGCTTAAACTTCAATCAGCCCCAGCATTTT	CASSLNFNQPQHF
TRBV28	NA	NA	TRBJ1-5	TGTGCCAGCAGGGGGGATAAGCCCCAGCATTTT	CASRGDKPQHF
TRBV6-1	TRBD1	NA	TRBJ1-2	TGTGCCAGCAGTGGTCAGGGGGGAGGGAGTGGCTACACCTTC	CASSGQGGGSGYTF
TRBV24-1	TRBD1	few	TRBJ1-1	TGTGCCACCAGAGGGACAGGGGTGAACACTGAAGCTTTCTTT	CATRGTGVNTEAFF
TRBV20-1	NA	NA	TRBJ2-1	TGCAGTGCTAGACTACCCTCCAGTAGGTCCTACAATGAGCAGTTCTTC	CSARLPSSRSYNEQFF
TRBV10-3	NA	NA	TRBJ1-1	TGTGCCTCCAAAGAGGTGGGCACTGAAGCTTTCTTT	CASKEVGTEAFF
TRBV7-3	NA	few	TRBJ1-1	TGTGCCAGCAGCTTACAGGGCCAAGGCGCTGAAGCTTTCTTT	CASSLQGQGAEAFF
TRBV11-2	NA	NA	TRBJ2-7	TGTGCCAGCAGCTTAGTTGCCGAGCAGTACTTC	CASSLVAEQYF
TRBV20-1	NA	few	TRBJ2-1	TGCAGTGCAGACGGCCCAACCTACAATGAGCAGTTCTTC	CSADGPTYNEQFF
TRBV2	TRBD2	NA	TRBJ2-7	TGTGCCAGCAGTAATAGCGGGACTCCCTACGAGCAGTACTTC	CASSNSGTPYEQYF
TRBV11-3	NA	NA	TRBJ1-1	TGTGCCAGCAGCTTGGGCCGGACAGAGAGCACTGAAGCTTTCTTT	CASSLGRTESTEAFF
TRBV5-1	TRBD1	few	TRBJ1-2	TGCGCCAGCAGCAACGAACCGGGACAGGGAAACTATGGCTACACCTTC	CASSNEPGQGNYGYTF
TRBV19	TRBD2	NA	TRBJ2-7	TGTGCCAGTAGTACTGCTAGCGGGACTCTCGAGCAGTACTTC	CASSTASGTLEQYF
TRBV19	TRBD1	few	TRBJ2-7	TGTGCCAGTAGTAGCACAGGGGGCGGCTACTACGAGCAGTACTTC	CASSSTGGGYYEQYF
TRBV30	NA	few	TRBJ2-5	TGTGCCTGGACGGACAGAGAGACCCAGTACTTC	CAWTDRETQYF
TRBV15	TRBD2	NA	TRBJ2-3	TGTGCCACCAGCAAGGGACTAGCGGGAGGGGCAGATACGCAGTATTTT	CATSKGLAGGADTQYF
TRBV7-2	TRBD2	NA	TRBJ2-5	TGTGCCAGCAGCTTAGTGTGGGGATTAGCGGGACCCCAAGAGACCCAGTACTTC	CASSLVWGLAGPQETQYF
TRBV27	NA	NA	TRBJ1-2	TGTGCCAGCAGTCGCGGACGGACAGTCTATGGCTACACCTTC	CASSRGRTVYGYTF
TRBV7-2	NA	NA	TRBJ1-2	TGTGCCAGCAACGTGCGGGACACACTGTATGGCTACACCTTC	CASNVRDTLYGYTF
TRBV20-1	TRBD1	NA	TRBJ2-2	TGCAGTGCTAGACCCCGGACAGGGCACACCGGGGAGCTGTTTTTT	CSARPRTGHTGELFF
TRBV7-2	NA	NA	TRBJ1-2	TGTGCCAGCAGCTTAGGAGGGGGTACGATTAAGGGTAACTATGGCTACACCTTC	CASSLGGGTIKGNYGYTF
TRBV20-1	NA	NA	TRBJ2-3	TGCAGTGCTAGATGGGCTAGAACTAGCACAGATACGCAGTATTTT	CSARWARTSTDTQYF
TRBV12-3/TRBV12-4	NA	NA	TRBJ1-6	TGTGCCAGCAGTTTAGGAGGCCGGGGGAGCTCCTATAATTCACCCCTCCACTTT	CASSLGGRGSSYNSPLHF